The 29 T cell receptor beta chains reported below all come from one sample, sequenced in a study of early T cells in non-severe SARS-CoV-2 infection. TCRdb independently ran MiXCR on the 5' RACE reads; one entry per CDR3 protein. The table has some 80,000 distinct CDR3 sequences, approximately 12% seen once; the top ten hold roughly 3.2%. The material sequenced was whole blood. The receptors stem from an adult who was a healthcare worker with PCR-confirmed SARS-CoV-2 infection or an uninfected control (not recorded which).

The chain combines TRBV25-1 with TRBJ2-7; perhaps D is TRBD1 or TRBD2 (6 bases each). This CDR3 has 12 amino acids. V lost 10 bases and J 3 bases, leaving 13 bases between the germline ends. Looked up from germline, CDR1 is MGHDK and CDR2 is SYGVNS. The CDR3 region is CATWGDNYEQYF. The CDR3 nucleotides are TGTGCCACCTGGGGGGACAACTACGAGCAGTACTTC.

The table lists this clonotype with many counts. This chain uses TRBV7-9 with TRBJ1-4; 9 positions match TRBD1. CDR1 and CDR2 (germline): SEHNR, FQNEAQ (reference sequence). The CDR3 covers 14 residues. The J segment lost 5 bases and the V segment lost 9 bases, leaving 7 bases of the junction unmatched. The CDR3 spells CASSSGTGNEKLFF. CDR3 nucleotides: TGTGCCAGTAGTTCCGGGACAGGGAATGAAAAACTGTTTTTT. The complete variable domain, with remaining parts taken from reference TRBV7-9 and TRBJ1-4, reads DTGVSQNPRHKITKRGQNVTFRCDPISEHNRLYWYRQTLGQGPEFLTYFQNEAQLEKSRLLSDRFSAERPKGSFSTLEIQRTEQGDSAMYLCASSSGTGNEKLFFGSGTQLSVL.

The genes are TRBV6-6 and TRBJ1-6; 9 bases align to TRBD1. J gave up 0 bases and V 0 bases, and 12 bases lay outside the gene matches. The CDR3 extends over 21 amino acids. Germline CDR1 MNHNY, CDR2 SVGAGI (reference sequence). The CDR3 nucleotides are TGTGCCAGCAGTTACTCGGGGCCTGGACAGGGGACTAACTCCTATAATTCACCCCTCCACTTT. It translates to CASSYSGPGQGTNSYNSPLHF.

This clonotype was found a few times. CDR3 nucleotide sequence: TGTGCCAGCAGCCCCCCCAGCCTGGGCGACACTGAAGCTTTCTTT. Protein sequence: CASSPPSLGDTEAFF. The V call is TRBV11-2, the J call TRBJ1-1; D gene unclear. Germline loops: CDR1 SGHAT, CDR2 FQNNGV. CDR3 length: 15 amino acids. Trimming took off 5 bases at V and 3 bases at J, with 16 bases between the two ends.

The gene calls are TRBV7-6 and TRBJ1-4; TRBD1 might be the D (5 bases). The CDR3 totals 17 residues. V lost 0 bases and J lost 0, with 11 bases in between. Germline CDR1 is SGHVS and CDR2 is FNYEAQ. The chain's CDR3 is CASSLAGAWATNEKLFF. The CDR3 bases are TGTGCCAGCAGCTTAGCAGGGGCCTGGGCAACTAATGAAAAACTGTTTTTT.

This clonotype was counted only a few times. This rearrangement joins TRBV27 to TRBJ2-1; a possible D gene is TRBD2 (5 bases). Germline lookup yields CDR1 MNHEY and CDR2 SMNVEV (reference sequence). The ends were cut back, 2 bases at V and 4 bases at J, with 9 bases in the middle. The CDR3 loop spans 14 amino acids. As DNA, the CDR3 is TGTGCCAGCAGTTTAGAGGCGGGTTACAATGAGCAGTTCTTC. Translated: CASSLEAGYNEQFF.

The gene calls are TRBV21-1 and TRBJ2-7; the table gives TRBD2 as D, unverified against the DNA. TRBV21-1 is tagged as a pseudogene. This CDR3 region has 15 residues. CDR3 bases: TGTGCCAGCAGAAATGGAGGGAGGCCTACCTACGAGCAGTACTTC. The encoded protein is CASRNGGRPTYEQYF.

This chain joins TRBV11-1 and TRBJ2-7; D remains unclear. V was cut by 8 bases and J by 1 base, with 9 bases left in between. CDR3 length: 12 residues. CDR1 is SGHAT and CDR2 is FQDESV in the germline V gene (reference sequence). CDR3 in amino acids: CASSLLSYEQYF. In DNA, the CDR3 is TGTGCCAGCTCCTTGCTTTCCTACGAGCAGTACTTC.

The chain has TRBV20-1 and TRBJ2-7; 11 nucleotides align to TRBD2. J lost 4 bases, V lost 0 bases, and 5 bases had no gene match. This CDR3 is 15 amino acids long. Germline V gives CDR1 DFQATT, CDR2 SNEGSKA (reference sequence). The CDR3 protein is CSARESASGRYEQYF. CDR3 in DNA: TGCAGTGCTAGAGAGTCGGCTAGCGGGAGGTACGAGCAGTACTTC.

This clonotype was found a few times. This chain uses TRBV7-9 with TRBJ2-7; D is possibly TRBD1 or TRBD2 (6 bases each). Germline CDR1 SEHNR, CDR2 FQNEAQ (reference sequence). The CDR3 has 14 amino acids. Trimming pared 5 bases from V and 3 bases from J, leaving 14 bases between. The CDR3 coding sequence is TGTGCCAGCAGCACCTTGGGGGGCGGCTACGAGCAGTACTTC. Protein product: CASSTLGGGYEQYF.

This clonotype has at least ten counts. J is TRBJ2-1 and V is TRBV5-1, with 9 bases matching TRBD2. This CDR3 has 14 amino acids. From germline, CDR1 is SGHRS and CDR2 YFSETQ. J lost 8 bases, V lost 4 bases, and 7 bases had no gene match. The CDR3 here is CASSPIAGVDEQFF. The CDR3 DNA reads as TGCGCCAGCAGCCCCATAGCGGGAGTGGATGAGCAGTTCTTC.

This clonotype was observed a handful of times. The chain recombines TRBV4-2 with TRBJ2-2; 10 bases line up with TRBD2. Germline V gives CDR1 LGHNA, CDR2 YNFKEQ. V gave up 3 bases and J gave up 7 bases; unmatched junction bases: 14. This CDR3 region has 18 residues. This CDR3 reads CASSHFIKREGLDGELFF. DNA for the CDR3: TGTGCCAGCAGCCATTTTATTAAGCGGGAGGGCCTCGACGGGGAGCTGTTTTTT.

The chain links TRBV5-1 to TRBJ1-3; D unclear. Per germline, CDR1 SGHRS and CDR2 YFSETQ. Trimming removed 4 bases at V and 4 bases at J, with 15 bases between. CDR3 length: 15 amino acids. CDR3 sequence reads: CASSAGVVTGNTIYF. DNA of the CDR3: TGCGCCAGCAGCGCTGGTGTGGTGACCGGAAACACCATATATTTT.

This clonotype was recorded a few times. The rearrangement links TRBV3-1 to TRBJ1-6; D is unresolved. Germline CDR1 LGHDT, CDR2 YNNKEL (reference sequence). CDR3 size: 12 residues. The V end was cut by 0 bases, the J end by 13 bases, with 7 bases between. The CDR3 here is CASSQETDPLHF. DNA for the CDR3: TGTGCCAGCAGCCAAGAGACGGATCCCCTCCACTTT.

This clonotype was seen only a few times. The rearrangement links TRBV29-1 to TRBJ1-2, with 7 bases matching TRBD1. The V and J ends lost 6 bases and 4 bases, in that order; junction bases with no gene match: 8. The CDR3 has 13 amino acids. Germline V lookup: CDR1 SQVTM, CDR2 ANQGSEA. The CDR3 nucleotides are TGCAGCGTATCGGGACAGATGTTCTATGGCTACACCTTC. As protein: CSVSGQMFYGYTF.

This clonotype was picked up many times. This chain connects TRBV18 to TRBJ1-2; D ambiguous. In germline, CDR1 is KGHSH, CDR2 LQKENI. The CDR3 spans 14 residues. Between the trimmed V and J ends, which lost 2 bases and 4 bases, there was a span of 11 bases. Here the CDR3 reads CASSPSEQIYGYTF. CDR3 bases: TGTGCCAGCTCACCATCGGAACAGATCTATGGCTACACCTTC. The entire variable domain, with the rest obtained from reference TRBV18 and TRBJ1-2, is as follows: NAGVMQNPRHLVRRRGQEARLRCSPMKGHSHVYWYRQLPEEGLKFMVYLQKENIIDESGMPKERFSAEFPKEGPSILRIQQVVRGDSAAYFCASSPSEQIYGYTFGSGTRLTVV.

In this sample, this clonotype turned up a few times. The CDR3 coding sequence is TGTGCCAGCTCACCACCGGGGCAGCTTATAGCCTACGAGCAGTACTTC. Encoded protein: CASSPPGQLIAYEQYF. The rearrangement uses TRBV18 and TRBJ2-7; TRBD1 is a possible D gene (5 bases). The CDR3 runs 16 residues. The ends were cut back, 0 bases at V and 2 bases at J, with 14 bases in the middle. The germline V gene encodes CDR1 KGHSH and CDR2 LQKENI.

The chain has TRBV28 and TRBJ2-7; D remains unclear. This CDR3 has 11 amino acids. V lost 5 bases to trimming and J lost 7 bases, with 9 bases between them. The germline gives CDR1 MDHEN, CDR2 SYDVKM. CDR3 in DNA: TGTGCCAGCAGTCTTGGCCCGGAGCAGTACTTC. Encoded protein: CASSLGPEQYF.

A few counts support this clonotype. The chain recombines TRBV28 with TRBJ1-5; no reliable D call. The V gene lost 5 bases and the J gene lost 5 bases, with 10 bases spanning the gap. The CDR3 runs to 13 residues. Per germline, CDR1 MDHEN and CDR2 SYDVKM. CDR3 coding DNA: TGTGCCAGCAGTCCACCCACCTATCAGCCCCAGCATTTT. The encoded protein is CASSPPTYQPQHF.

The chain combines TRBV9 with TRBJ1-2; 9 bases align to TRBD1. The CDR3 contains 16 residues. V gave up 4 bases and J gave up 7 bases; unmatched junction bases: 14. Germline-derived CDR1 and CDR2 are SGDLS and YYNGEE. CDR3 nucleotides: TGTGCCAGCAGCCTCATAGAACAGGGGGCGCCCGGTGGCTACACCTTC. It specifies CASSLIEQGAPGGYTF.

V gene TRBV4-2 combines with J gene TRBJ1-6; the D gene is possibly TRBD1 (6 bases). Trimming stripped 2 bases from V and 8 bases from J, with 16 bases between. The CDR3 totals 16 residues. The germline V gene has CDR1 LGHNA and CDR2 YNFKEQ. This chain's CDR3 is CASSQTTGSSDSPLHF. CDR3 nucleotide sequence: TGTGCCAGCAGCCAAACCACAGGGTCGTCGGATTCACCCCTCCACTTT.

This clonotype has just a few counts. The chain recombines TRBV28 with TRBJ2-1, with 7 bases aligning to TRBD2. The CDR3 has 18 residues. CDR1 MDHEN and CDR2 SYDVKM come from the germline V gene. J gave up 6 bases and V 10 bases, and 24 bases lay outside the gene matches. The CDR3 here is CATEENSGIAGVSNEQFF. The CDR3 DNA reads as TGTGCCACCGAAGAAAACAGCGGGATCGCGGGCGTCTCCAATGAGCAGTTCTTC.

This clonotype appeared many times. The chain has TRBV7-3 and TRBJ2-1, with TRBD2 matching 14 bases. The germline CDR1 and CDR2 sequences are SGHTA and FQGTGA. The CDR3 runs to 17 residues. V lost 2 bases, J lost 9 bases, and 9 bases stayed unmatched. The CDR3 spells CASSLGGLAGVRGEQFF. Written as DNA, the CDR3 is TGTGCCAGCAGCTTAGGGGGACTAGCGGGAGTAAGAGGTGAGCAGTTCTTC.

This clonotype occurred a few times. The CDR3 coding sequence is TGCGCCAGCAGCTGGACTAGCGGGAGGAGGAGGCCCTACAATGAGCAGTTCTTC. Protein sequence: CASSWTSGRRRPYNEQFF. J is TRBJ2-1 and V is TRBV5-1, with 14 bases fitting TRBD2. J was trimmed by 2 bases and V by 3 bases; bases with no gene match: 7. The CDR3 runs to 18 residues. The germline V gene has CDR1 SGHRS and CDR2 YFSETQ.

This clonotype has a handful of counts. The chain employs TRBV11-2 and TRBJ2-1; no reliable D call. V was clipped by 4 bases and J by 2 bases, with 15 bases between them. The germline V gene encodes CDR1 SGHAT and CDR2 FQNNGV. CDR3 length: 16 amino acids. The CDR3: CASSSNRGLAYNEQFF. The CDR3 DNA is TGTGCCAGCAGCTCGAACCGAGGTCTGGCCTACAATGAGCAGTTCTTC.

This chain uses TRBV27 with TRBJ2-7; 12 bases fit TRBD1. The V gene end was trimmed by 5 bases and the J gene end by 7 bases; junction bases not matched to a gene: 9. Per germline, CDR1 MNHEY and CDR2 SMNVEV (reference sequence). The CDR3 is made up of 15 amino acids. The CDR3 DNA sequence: TGTGCCAGCAGTCACGGGACAGGGGGCATGGATGAGCAGTACTTC. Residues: CASSHGTGGMDEQYF.

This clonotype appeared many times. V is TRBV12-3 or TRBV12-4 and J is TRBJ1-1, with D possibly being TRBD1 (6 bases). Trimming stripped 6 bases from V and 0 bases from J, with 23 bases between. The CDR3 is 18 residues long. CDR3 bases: TGTGCCAGCAGCTCTCCGCCGGGGGCGGGTTTCATGAACACTGAAGCTTTCTTT. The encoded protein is CASSSPPGAGFMNTEAFF.

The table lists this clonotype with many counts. The CDR3 protein is CASSLARGPSSTQYF. CDR3 nucleotides: TGTGCCAGCAGCTTAGCACGGGGACCGTCTAGTACGCAGTATTTT. The genes are TRBV7-2 and TRBJ2-3; D tentatively fits TRBD1 or TRBD2 (5 bases each). The CDR3 spans 15 residues. Germline CDR1 reads SGHTA; CDR2 reads FQGNSA. The V end was cut by 0 bases, the J end by 8 bases, with 15 bases between.

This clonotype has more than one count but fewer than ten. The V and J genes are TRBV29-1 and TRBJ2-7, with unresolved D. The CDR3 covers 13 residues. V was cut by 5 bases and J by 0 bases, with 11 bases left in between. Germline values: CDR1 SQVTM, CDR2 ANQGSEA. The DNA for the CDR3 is TGCAGCGTTAGGCACTCGTCCTCCTACGAGCAGTACTTC. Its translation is CSVRHSSSYEQYF.